The entry that follows covers one T cell receptor beta chain sequence. The antigen is unknown. Profiled with immunoSEQ multiplex PCR; TCRdb holds only in-frame clones, not every one. The data show 110,000 or so clones, more than 65% seen once. This entry is derived from a study of radiotherapy plus CTLA-4 blockade in lung cancer. Whole-study results and caveats: TCR clones from tumors expanded in blood after radiotherapy plus ipilimumab.

Germline V gives CDR1 MNHEY, CDR2 SVGAGI. CDR3 length equals 13 residues. The V end was cut by 6 bases, the J end by 3 bases, with 8 bases between. Each patient with chemo-refractory metastatic non-small-cell lung cancer was treated with focal radiation plus CTLA-4 blockade using ipilimumab. The sequence derives from a human donor with non-small cell lung cancer who had a partial response to radiotherapy plus ipilimumab. V usage is TRBV6-5 and J usage is TRBJ1-4, with D uncertain. The source material was peripheral blood, sampled from a patient treated with radiotherapy plus ipilimumab. CDR3 in DNA: TGTGCCAGCAGCGGGCGGGCTAATGAAAAACTGTTTTTT. It is translated as CASSGRANEKLFF.